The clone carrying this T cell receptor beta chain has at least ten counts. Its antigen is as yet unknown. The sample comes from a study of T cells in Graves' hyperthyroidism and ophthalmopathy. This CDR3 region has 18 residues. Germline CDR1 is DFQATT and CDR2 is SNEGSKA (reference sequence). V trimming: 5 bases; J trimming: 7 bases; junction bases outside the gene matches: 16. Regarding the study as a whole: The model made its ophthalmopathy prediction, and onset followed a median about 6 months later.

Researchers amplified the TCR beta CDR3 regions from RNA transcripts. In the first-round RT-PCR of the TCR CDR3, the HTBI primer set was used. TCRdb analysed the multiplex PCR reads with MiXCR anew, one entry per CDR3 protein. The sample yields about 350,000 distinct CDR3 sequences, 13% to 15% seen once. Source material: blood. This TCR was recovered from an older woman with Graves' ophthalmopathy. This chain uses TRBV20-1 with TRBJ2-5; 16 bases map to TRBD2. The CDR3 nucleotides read TGCAGTGCTCGGACCGGGACTAGCGGGAGGGCCGCGGTCTGGACCCAGTACTTC. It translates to CSARTGTSGRAAVWTQYF.